This T cell receptor (beta chain) originates from a study of blood T cell repertoires in COVID-19. In the study overall: Acute-phase and convalescent COVID-19 samples originated in the United States, Italy and Spain. T cells, B-cell-depleted T cells, or PBMCs provided the cDNA or gDNA that served as material.

Per germline, CDR1 MNHNY and CDR2 SVGAGI (reference sequence). The CDR3 length is 13 residues. With 2 bases removed from V and 8 bases from J, the gap between germline ends came to 12 bases. Only in-frame clones appear in the TCRdb table, and some are missing; sequencing was by immunoSEQ multiplex PCR. This table holds 250,000 to 350,000 clones, roughly 80% found once. Seattle-derived patients entered the study during active infection and were followed longitudinally. This TCR came from a human donor with COVID-19, enrolled during active disease. The donor label of this sample is uncertain. The sample was peripheral blood. The chain combines TRBV6-6 with TRBJ1-1, with TRBD1 as a possible D gene (6 bases). The CDR3 sequence is CASSYRVRGEAFF. CDR3 DNA: TGTGCCAGCAGTTACCGAGTCAGGGGAGAAGCTTTCTTT.